Below are 28 T cell receptor beta chains sequenced from a single sample in a study of shared clonotypes between healthy human individuals. Libraries were prepared by immunoSEQ multiplex PCR; TCRdb keeps only in-frame clonotypes and omits some of them. The sample carries over 1.4 million clones, roughly 96% recorded once. The sample taken for sequencing was naive CD4+ T cells sorted from blood. The subset was: CD45RA+ positively selected. These receptor sequences come from a young man in good health.

The V gene is TRBV10-2, the J gene TRBJ1-5; 7 bases align to TRBD1. V lost 5 bases and J lost 2; bases outside the gene matches: 6. The CDR3 sequence is 15 residues long. Germline CDR1 reads WSHSY; CDR2 reads SAAADI. The CDR3 loop reads CASSRDSRGNQPQHF. The CDR3 bases are TGCGCCAGCAGTCGGGACAGCCGAGGCAATCAGCCCCAGCATTTT.

This clone was found once. This sequence joins TRBV29-1 and TRBJ2-1; 10 nucleotides match TRBD1. The CDR3 runs to 14 residues. V was clipped by 3 bases and J by 12 bases; unmatched bases: 11. Germline CDR1 is SQVTM and CDR2 is ANQGSEA. The CDR3 coding sequence is TGCAGCGTTGACCCTTTGACAGGGGGCATGAGGCAGTTCTTC. This encodes CSVDPLTGGMRQFF.

The chain links TRBV2 to TRBJ2-5, with D maybe TRBD2 (7 bases). Germline values: CDR1 SNHLY, CDR2 FYNNEI. V lost 4 bases and J 2 bases, leaving 17 bases between the germline ends. The CDR3 totals 16 residues. CDR3 bases: TGTGCCAGCAGTGGTACAGGGAGGGTGCGACAAGAGACCCAGTACTTC. Translated, it gives CASSGTGRVRQETQYF.

The chain links TRBV27 to TRBJ1-2, with 7 bases identical to TRBD1. The CDR3 runs to 17 residues. Germline-derived CDR1 and CDR2 are MNHEY and SMNVEV (reference sequence). Trimming took 6 bases from V and 5 from J; bases not matched to a gene: 18. The CDR3 is CASSQRGDRPFVYGYTF. CDR3 DNA sequence: TGTGCCAGCAGCCAGAGGGGGGACAGACCTTTCGTTTATGGCTACACCTTC.

V is TRBV5-6 and J is TRBJ2-7; TRBD1 agrees at 7 bases. V lost 3 bases and J lost 3; bases outside the gene matches: 3. Germline V gene lookup returns CDR1 SGHDT and CDR2 YYEEEE. This CDR3 is 13 amino acids long. The CDR3 spells CASSSPGGYEQYF. CDR3 bases: TGTGCCAGCAGCTCCCCAGGGGGCTACGAGCAGTACTTC.

This clone was seen more than once but under ten times. The rearrangement joins TRBV18 to TRBJ1-2, with TRBD1 matching 7 bases. After removal of 3 bases from V and 8 bases from J, the junction contained 12 bases not matched to a gene. CDR3 length: 15 residues. The V gene's germline CDR1 is KGHSH and CDR2 LQKENI. In DNA, the CDR3 is TGTGCCAGCTCACCTCTCTTTGAGGGGGCAAGGGGCTACACCTTC. Its protein product is CASSPLFEGARGYTF.

The J gene is TRBJ2-1, the V gene TRBV2, with 11 bases identical to TRBD1. The V segment lost 6 bases and the J segment 3 bases; nucleotides outside the gene matches: 1. Germline V CDR1 and CDR2: SNHLY, FYNNEI. The CDR3 totals 14 residues. CDR3 loop: CASRDRGHYNEQFF. In nucleotides, the CDR3 is TGTGCCAGCAGGGACAGGGGGCACTACAATGAGCAGTTCTTC.

This chain uses TRBV5-6 with TRBJ2-1, with a tentative D call TRBD2 (6 bases). From germline, CDR1 is SGHDT and CDR2 YYEEEE. The CDR3 has 17 amino acids. Deletions cut 2 bases from V and 8 bases from J, with 23 bases between. CDR3 bases: TGTGCCAGCAGCTTCTATCCGGGAGAGATTTTCAGTGATGAGCAGTTCTTC. Translated, it gives CASSFYPGEIFSDEQFF. The full variable domain, its missing parts supplied by reference TRBV5-6 and TRBJ2-1, is DAGVTQSPTHLIKTRGQQVTLRCSPKSGHDTVSWYQQALGQGPQFIFQYYEEEERQRGNFPDRFSGHQFPNYSSELNVNALLLGDSALYLCASSFYPGEIFSDEQFFGPGTRLTVL.

The chain carries TRBV15 and TRBJ1-4; 10 nucleotides line up with TRBD1. V gave up 2 bases and J gave up 4 bases; unmatched junction bases: 10. This CDR3 region has 18 residues. Germline V gives CDR1 LNHNV, CDR2 YYDKDF (reference sequence). The CDR3 DNA follows: TGTGCCACCAGCAGAAATAAGAGACAGGGGGCTTTTAATGAAAAACTGTTTTTT. Translated, it gives CATSRNKRQGAFNEKLFF.

This clone was seen just once. The V and J genes are TRBV29-1 and TRBJ2-2; the match to TRBD2 covers 7 bases. This CDR3 has 15 amino acids. Germline CDR1 reads SQVTM; CDR2 reads ANQGSEA. The trim removed 4 bases at V and 4 bases at J, leaving 9 bases unmatched. The CDR3: CSVGGIAGVTGELFF. The CDR3 nucleotides read TGCAGCGTTGGGGGAATAGCGGGTGTCACCGGGGAGCTGTTTTTT.

This chain uses TRBV7-2 with TRBJ2-1; 8 nucleotides agree with TRBD2. Germline V CDR1 and CDR2: SGHTA, FQGNSA. The V gene end was trimmed by 3 bases and the J gene end by 7 bases; junction bases not matched to a gene: 5. This CDR3 region has 14 residues. The CDR3 nucleotides read TGTGCCAGCAGCTTGGGAGGGACTAGGAATGAGCAGTTCTTC. It translates to CASSLGGTRNEQFF.

Note on this clone: This CDR3 is also generated by other DNA sequences in the sample. The rearrangement links TRBV10-3 to TRBJ2-3; 8 positions match TRBD1. The CDR3 is 14 residues long. CDR1 and CDR2 from the germline V gene are ENHRY and SYGVKD. With 4 bases clipped from V and 0 bases from J, the junction kept 0 bases outside the gene matches. The CDR3 loop reads CAISGQGSTDTQYF. In DNA form, the CDR3 reads TGTGCCATCAGTGGACAGGGGAGCACAGATACGCAGTATTTT.

Note on this clone: The sample holds other DNA sequences that translate to the same CDR3. The chain uses TRBV5-1 and TRBJ2-2; D gene uncertain. V was cut by 0 bases and J by 5 bases, with 5 bases left in between. CDR1 and CDR2 from the germline V gene are SGHRS and YFSETQ. The CDR3 is made up of 13 amino acids. The CDR3 region is CASSLVPTGELFF. The CDR3 DNA follows: TGCGCCAGCAGCTTGGTACCGACCGGGGAGCTGTTTTTT.

As for this clone: A read error may produce the germline difference seen at one junction end. V usage is TRBV28 and J usage is TRBJ1-3, with 7 bases aligning to TRBD1. Germline assignment: CDR1 MDHEN and CDR2 SYDVKM. The CDR3 contains 14 residues. The CDR3 loop is CASSFSGQASLSIF. Written as DNA, the CDR3 is TGTGCCAGCAGTTTCTCCGGACAGGCCTCTCTGAGTATTTTT.

The chain uses TRBV29-1 and TRBJ2-5; 14 bases are shared with TRBD2. This CDR3 comprises 16 residues. V lost 7 bases and J lost 0; bases outside the gene matches: 7. Germline loops: CDR1 SQVTM, CDR2 ANQGSEA. The CDR3: CSAPGTSGSNQETQYF. The CDR3 DNA reads as TGCAGCGCCCCCGGGACTAGCGGGAGTAACCAAGAGACCCAGTACTTC.

The gene calls are TRBV14 and TRBJ1-1, with a possible D match to TRBD1 (5 bases). Germline V gene sequence: CDR1 SGHDN, CDR2 FVKESK. V was shortened by 1 base and J by 7 bases, with 13 bases between the two germline ends. This CDR3 region has 14 residues. The CDR3 DNA reads TGTGCCAGCAGCCAAGGGGCCGGGGGATTTGAAGCTTTCTTT. Translating gives CASSQGAGGFEAFF.

The gene calls are TRBV5-1 and TRBJ2-1; 12 positions agree with TRBD2. Germline lookup yields CDR1 SGHRS and CDR2 YFSETQ. V was clipped by 7 bases and J by 6 bases; unmatched bases: 2. The CDR3 contains 13 residues. DNA for the CDR3: TGCGCCAGCGGACTAGCGGGACGCAATGAGCAGTTCTTC. Translation gives CASGLAGRNEQFF.

This clone was seen a single time. V and J are TRBV28 and TRBJ1-4; D unclear. CDR1 is MDHEN, CDR2 SYDVKM, per germline. The CDR3 has 15 amino acids. V lost 5 bases and J 5 bases, leaving 15 bases between the germline ends. This chain's CDR3 is CASSRIGEPNEKLFF. In nucleotides, the CDR3 is TGTGCCAGCAGTAGGATCGGGGAGCCCAATGAAAAACTGTTTTTT.

The chain is built from TRBV28 and TRBJ2-7, with no clear D. This CDR3 region has 13 residues. Germline V gene lookup returns CDR1 MDHEN and CDR2 SYDVKM. V lost 6 bases and J lost 7, with 16 bases in between. The CDR3: CASSYPLTGEQYF. The CDR3 bases are TGTGCCAGCAGCTACCCCTTAACTGGAGAGCAGTACTTC.

The chain is built from TRBV28 and TRBJ2-3, with 8 nucleotides matching TRBD1. The ends lost 4 bases at V and 4 bases at J; junction bases unmatched: 13. The CDR3 loop spans 17 amino acids. The germline gives CDR1 MDHEN, CDR2 SYDVKM. This chain's CDR3 is CASSSLGGTGRADTQYF. As DNA, the CDR3 is TGTGCCAGCAGTTCGCTCGGCGGGACAGGAAGGGCAGATACGCAGTATTTT.

This clone was found once. The chain has TRBV19 and TRBJ2-1; TRBD2 agrees at 11 bases. The CDR3 is made up of 15 amino acids. The germline gives CDR1 LNHDA, CDR2 SQIVND (reference sequence). Trimming removed 4 bases from V and 7 bases from J; junction bases left unmatched: 6. The CDR3 DNA is TGTGCCAGTAGTAAACTAGCGGGAGCCATAAATGAGCAGTTCTTC. Translating gives CASSKLAGAINEQFF. Drawing the rest from reference TRBV19 and TRBJ2-1, the complete variable domain is DGGITQSPKYLFRKEGQNVTLSCEQNLNHDAMYWYRQDPGQGLRLIYYSQIVNDFQKGDIAEGYSVSREKKESFPLTVTSAQKNPTAFYLCASSKLAGAINEQFFGPGTRLTVL.

The genes are TRBV29-1 and TRBJ1-1; 7 bases agree with TRBD1. The CDR3 has 10 residues. Germline assignment: CDR1 SQVTM and CDR2 ANQGSEA. With 5 bases clipped from V and 11 bases from J, the junction kept 5 bases outside the gene matches. The CDR3 nucleotides read TGCAGCGTTATCACAGGGGAGGCTTTCTTT. Translating it yields CSVITGEAFF. Filled out from reference TRBV29-1 and TRBJ1-1, the complete variable domain reads SAVISQKPSRDICQRGTSLTIQCQVDSQVTMMFWYRQQPGQSLTLIATANQGSEATYESGFVIDKFPISRPNLTFSTLTVSNMSPEDSSIYLCSVITGEAFFGQGTRLTVV.

The chain is built from TRBV28 and TRBJ2-1; D is unclear. The CDR3 spans 16 residues. V was pared by 3 bases and J by 9 bases, with 21 bases between. CDR1 MDHEN and CDR2 SYDVKM come from the germline V gene. In DNA, the CDR3 is TGTGCCAGCAGTTTGGTTCAGAATCCCCTTTGGGGTGAGCAGTTCTTC. Amino acids: CASSLVQNPLWGEQFF. The full variable domain, rest sourced from reference TRBV28 and TRBJ2-1, is DVKVTQSSRYLVKRTGEKVFLECVQDMDHENMFWYRQDPGLGLRLIYFSYDVKMKEKGDIPEGYSVSREKKERFSLILESASTNQTSMYLCASSLVQNPLWGEQFFGPGTRLTVL.

This clone appeared once. The chain has TRBV14 and TRBJ1-2, with D possibly TRBD1 on 5 matching bases. Germline-derived CDR1 and CDR2 are SGHDN and FVKESK. The CDR3 runs 13 residues. Trimming took 4 bases from V and 2 from J, leaving 8 bases between them. CDR3 nucleotides: TGTGCCAGCAGCCGGACACTGAACTATGGCTACACCTTC. As protein: CASSRTLNYGYTF.

The chain joins TRBV10-3 to TRBJ2-7; D might be TRBD1 (6 bases). CDR1 is ENHRY and CDR2 is SYGVKD in the germline V gene. Trimming stripped 4 bases from V and 7 bases from J, with 17 bases between. There are 14 residues in the CDR3. In DNA, the CDR3 is TGTGCCATCAGTGGGGGGCAAGGGGTAGAGGAGCAGTACTTC. This translates into CAISGGQGVEEQYF.

A few counts support this clone. This same CDR3 is encoded by further DNA sequences in the sample. The rearrangement joins TRBV2 to TRBJ2-1; D remains ambiguous. In germline, CDR1 is SNHLY, CDR2 FYNNEI. This CDR3 contains 10 residues. The germline V and J ends were trimmed by 7 bases and 6 bases, with 4 bases remaining between them. The CDR3 sequence is CASNGNEQFF. The CDR3 DNA is TGTGCCAGCAACGGCAATGAGCAGTTCTTC.

This clone was picked up one time. The chain combines TRBV25-1 with TRBJ2-3; D ambiguous. The germline V gene encodes CDR1 MGHDK and CDR2 SYGVNS. V lost 1 base to trimming and J lost 3 bases, with 5 bases between them. The CDR3 extends over 13 amino acids. CDR3 loop: CASSEFGTDTQYF. CDR3 nucleotide sequence: TGTGCCAGCAGTGAATTTGGTACAGATACGCAGTATTTT.

The gene calls are TRBV7-2 and TRBJ2-7, with TRBD2 matching 7 bases. Germline V gene lookup returns CDR1 SGHTA and CDR2 FQGNSA. With V trimmed by 0 bases and J by 3 bases, 5 bases remained unmatched. This CDR3 contains 15 residues. This CDR3 is CASSLAGTTNYEQYF. As DNA, the CDR3 is TGTGCCAGCAGCTTAGCTGGGACTACAAACTACGAGCAGTACTTC.